A single T cell receptor beta chain is shown here with its context. The antigen remains undetermined. The record originates from a study of cytomegalovirus exposure and HLA in healthy donors. Broader study findings: Researchers counted 180 or so TCR beta chains as cytomegalovirus-associated. With later analysis, a missense DCLRE1C variant became linked to TCR beta V- and J-gene trimming. Information on immune exposure was restricted to one variable (CMV serostatus). Per published accounts, TCR beta sequences correctly predicted the HLA-A and HLA-B alleles of most subjects.

The primer mix had 60 Vbeta and 13 Jbeta primers. The table came from immunoSEQ multiplex PCR; TCRdb's copy has only in-frame clones and leaves some out. Of 150,000 or so clones in the sample, around 80% were seen once. Germline V CDR1 and CDR2: SNHLY, FYNNEI. CDR3 length equals 13 residues. Trimming pared 6 bases from V and 3 bases from J, leaving 11 bases between. The specimen sequenced was PBMCs. The chain uses TRBV2 and TRBJ2-5, with a tentative D call TRBD2 (6 bases). The sequence was obtained from a man between 18 and 29 years old in good health and CMV-seronegative. The CDR3: CASRDWGEETQYF. The CDR3 DNA reads as TGTGCCAGCAGGGATTGGGGGGAAGAGACCCAGTACTTC.